These 22 T cell receptor beta chains share one sample of origin, sequenced in a study of T-cell memory formation after mild COVID-19. MiXCR, run by TCRdb on the 5' RACE reads, gives a single entry per CDR3 protein. The repertoire consists of approximately 410,000 distinct CDR3 sequences, with 20% to 30% occurring once and the leading ten covering 10% to 15%. What was sequenced was PBMCs or a T cell subset sorted from them (not recorded which). These receptors all come from an adult woman who had mild COVID-19 (a few samples of this study predate the infection). Cell type and time point are not known.

A few counts support this clonotype. The genes are TRBV18 and TRBJ2-3; 7 nucleotides line up with TRBD2. With V trimmed by 2 bases and J by 0 bases, 2 bases remained unmatched. Germline CDR1 KGHSH, CDR2 LQKENI. The CDR3 consists of 15 residues. Here the CDR3 reads CASSPRTRSTDTQYF. CDR3 in DNA: TGTGCCAGCTCACCAAGGACTAGGAGCACAGATACGCAGTATTTT.

This clonotype appeared a few times. The chain recombines TRBV4-1 with TRBJ1-1, with D possibly TRBD1 on 5 matching bases. Germline lookup yields CDR1 MGHRA and CDR2 YSYEKL. The CDR3 runs 15 residues. V lost 5 bases and J lost 2, with 15 bases in between. The CDR3, as DNA: TGCGCCAGCAGCTCGGGGAGGACACTCAACACTGAAGCTTTCTTT. It translates to CASSSGRTLNTEAFF.

This clonotype has just a few counts. The genes are TRBV9 and TRBJ2-7; 9 bases agree with TRBD2. The CDR3 contains 18 residues. Losses at the gene ends were 7 bases for V and 3 bases for J; bases not matched to a gene: 20. Germline V gene lookup returns CDR1 SGDLS and CDR2 YYNGEE. CDR3: CASGGTGTSTNPRYEQYF. For the CDR3, the DNA is TGTGCCAGCGGGGGGACCGGGACTAGCACAAATCCGCGCTACGAGCAGTACTTC.

This chain connects TRBV5-1 to TRBJ1-1, with D uncertain. The germline V gene encodes CDR1 SGHRS and CDR2 YFSETQ. With 4 bases removed from V and 4 bases from J, the gap between germline ends came to 20 bases. This CDR3 is built from 16 residues. The CDR3 region has the DNA TGCGCCAGCAGCATGGATCGACTCAAACGGGGCACTGAAGCTTTCTTT. Amino acids: CASSMDRLKRGTEAFF.

This rearrangement joins TRBV20-1 to TRBJ1-5; possibly TRBD1 for D (6 bases). Germline assignment: CDR1 DFQATT and CDR2 SNEGSKA (reference sequence). Trimming took off 6 bases at V and 3 bases at J, with 15 bases between the two ends. This CDR3 is 14 amino acids long. CDR3 protein: CSAGSTGNNQPQHF. The DNA of the CDR3 is TGCAGTGCCGGGTCCACAGGGAACAATCAGCCCCAGCATTTT.

This clonotype showed up just a few times. The chain is built from TRBV4-1 and TRBJ1-1; D possibly corresponds to TRBD1 (5 bases). CDR3 size: 14 residues. Germline CDR1 reads MGHRA; CDR2 reads YSYEKL. V was pared by 4 bases and J by 2 bases, with 11 bases between. This chain's CDR3 is CASSLLQANTEAFF. For the CDR3, the DNA is TGCGCCAGCAGCCTCCTACAGGCCAACACTGAAGCTTTCTTT.

The V call is TRBV5-1, the J call TRBJ2-1; 15 nucleotides line up with TRBD2. Germline CDR1 SGHRS, CDR2 YFSETQ. V shed 0 bases, J shed 14 bases, and the junction held 0 bases outside the gene matches. CDR3 length: 13 residues. DNA for the CDR3: TGCGCCAGCAGCTTGGGGACTAGCGGGGGGGAGTTCTTC. This encodes CASSLGTSGGEFF. The full variable domain, its missing parts supplied by reference TRBV5-1 and TRBJ2-1, is KAGVTQTPRYLIKTRGQQVTLSCSPISGHRSVSWYQQTPGQGLQFLFEYFSETQRNKGNFPGRFSGRQFSNSRSEMNVSTLELGDSALYLCASSLGTSGGEFFGPGTRLTVL.

The chain couples TRBV5-1 to TRBJ2-5, with 7 bases identical to TRBD2. Germline V CDR1 and CDR2: SGHRS, YFSETQ. V was pared by 1 base and J by 3 bases, with 9 bases of the junction left unmatched. The CDR3 is 16 residues long. The CDR3 region is CASSLIGSGVEETQYF. The CDR3 DNA follows: TGCGCCAGCAGCTTGATTGGCAGCGGGGTCGAAGAGACCCAGTACTTC.

The chain joins TRBV10-3 to TRBJ2-7, with D unresolved. Deletions cut 3 bases from V and 4 bases from J, with 7 bases between. Looked up from germline, CDR1 is ENHRY and CDR2 is SYGVKD. This CDR3 has 12 amino acids. Written as DNA, the CDR3 is TGTGCCATCAGTGATATCTCTTACGAGCAGTACTTC. It specifies CAISDISYEQYF.

This clonotype was seen a few times. V usage is TRBV5-5 and J usage is TRBJ1-5; D ambiguous. The length of the CDR3 is 13 residues. V lost 3 bases and J lost 7, with 11 bases in between. Germline CDR1 SGHKS, CDR2 YYEKEE (reference sequence). The CDR3 loop reads CASSSMAWQPQHF. In DNA form, the CDR3 reads TGTGCCAGCAGCTCCATGGCATGGCAGCCCCAGCATTTT.

This clonotype was recorded at least ten times. The rearrangement joins TRBV12-3 or TRBV12-4 to TRBJ1-1; D remains unclear. The CDR3 contains 13 residues. Trimming removed 3 bases from V and 1 base from J, with 6 bases in between. The CDR3 DNA sequence: TGTGCCAGCAGTTTCGCCCAGAACACTGAAGCTTTCTTT. Translating gives CASSFAQNTEAFF.

This clonotype was picked up a small number of times. J is TRBJ1-4 and V is TRBV20-1, with unresolved D. Per germline, CDR1 DFQATT and CDR2 SNEGSKA (reference sequence). The CDR3 length is 15 residues. With 0 bases removed from V and 0 bases from J, the gap between germline ends came to 8 bases. DNA for the CDR3: TGCAGTGCTAGAGATCCGTCAGCAACTAATGAAAAACTGTTTTTT. Translation: CSARDPSATNEKLFF.

This clonotype was found many times. The gene calls are TRBV5-1 and TRBJ2-2, with D perhaps matching TRBD2 (6 bases). This CDR3 contains 14 residues. V was pared by 6 bases and J by 4 bases, with 13 bases between. Germline CDR1 reads SGHRS; CDR2 reads YFSETQ. Here the CDR3 DNA reads TGCGCCAGCAAAGCGGGCCGTACCACCGGGGAGCTGTTTTTT. It codes for CASKAGRTTGELFF.

J is TRBJ1-1 and V is TRBV2; TRBD1 is a possible D gene (5 bases). Trimming cost V 5 bases and J 5 bases, with 18 bases left between them. This CDR3 spans 15 amino acids. Germline CDR1 is SNHLY and CDR2 is FYNNEI. CDR3 nucleotides: TGTGCCAGCAGTTGGGACGGAGGGCAAGGAACTGAAGCTTTCTTT. Amino acids: CASSWDGGQGTEAFF.

This clonotype was seen more than once but under ten times. The chain uses TRBV2 and TRBJ2-1, with TRBD2 identical over 8 bases. This CDR3 region has 15 residues. Germline CDR1 is SNHLY and CDR2 is FYNNEI. V lost 5 bases, J lost 6 bases, and 9 bases stayed unmatched. This chain's CDR3 is CASSLVGTSGNEQFF. The CDR3 bases are TGTGCCAGCAGTCTTGTCGGAACTAGCGGCAATGAGCAGTTCTTC. The full variable domain, in which reference TRBV2 and TRBJ2-1 provide the parts outside the CDR3, is EPEVTQTPSHQVTQMGQEVILRCVPISNHLYFYWYRQILGQKVEFLVSFYNNEISEKSEIFDDQFSVERPDGSNFTLKIRSTKLEDSAMYFCASSLVGTSGNEQFFGPGTRLTVL.

The chain carries TRBV27 and TRBJ1-1; possible D gene TRBD1, 5 bases. Per the germline V gene, CDR1 is MNHEY and CDR2 is SMNVEV (reference sequence). There are 12 residues in the CDR3. The V and J ends lost 8 bases and 5 bases respectively, with 12 bases between them. This CDR3 reads CASRGVGTEAFF. CDR3 sequence (DNA): TGTGCCAGCCGGGGCGTCGGGACTGAAGCTTTCTTT.

This clonotype was picked up a small number of times. The chain joins TRBV19 to TRBJ2-1, with D maybe TRBD1 (6 bases). Germline V lookup: CDR1 LNHDA, CDR2 SQIVND (reference sequence). Trimming stripped 1 base from V and 10 bases from J, with 11 bases between. The CDR3 spans 13 residues. The CDR3, as DNA: TGTGCCAGTAGTATAGGGACAGTGGGAGAGCAGTTCTTC. Its protein is CASSIGTVGEQFF.

This clonotype was seen more than once but under ten times. V is TRBV18 and J is TRBJ2-2; the match to TRBD1 covers 12 bases. J was trimmed by 6 bases and V by 0 bases; bases with no gene match: 5. The CDR3 length is 17 residues. CDR1 is KGHSH, CDR2 LQKENI, per germline. The CDR3 sequence: CASSPPTGTGGSGELFF. Written as DNA, the CDR3 is TGTGCCAGCTCACCACCTACCGGGACAGGGGGCTCCGGGGAGCTGTTTTTT.

The sample holds many counts of this clonotype. The chain couples TRBV12-3 or TRBV12-4 to TRBJ2-1; the match to TRBD1 covers 8 bases. Unmatched junction bases numbered 3, after V lost 6 bases and J lost 8 bases. This CDR3 is built from 12 residues. CDR3 loop: CASRRTGHEQFF. The CDR3 DNA reads TGTGCCAGCAGGCGGACAGGGCATGAGCAGTTCTTC.

The chain uses TRBV27 and TRBJ1-2; D is possibly TRBD1 (5 bases). CDR3 size: 17 residues. V was shortened by 1 base and J by 7 bases, with 22 bases between the two germline ends. In germline, CDR1 is MNHEY, CDR2 SMNVEV (reference sequence). The CDR3 protein is CASSLWGRPSMGVGYTF. As DNA, the CDR3 is TGTGCCAGCAGTTTATGGGGACGGCCGAGTATGGGGGTTGGCTACACCTTC.

V and J are TRBV4-1 and TRBJ2-3, with a weak D call TRBD2 (6 bases). The CDR3 spans 13 residues. V lost 5 bases and J 6 bases, leaving 12 bases between the germline ends. Per germline, CDR1 MGHRA and CDR2 YSYEKL. In DNA form, the CDR3 reads TGCGCCAGCAGCACCCGACTAGTCGATACGCAGTATTTT. It is translated as CASSTRLVDTQYF.

This clonotype was detected ten times or more. One end of the junction fails to match germline, which may point to a read error. The J gene is TRBJ1-6, the V gene TRBV2; TRBD1 might be the D (6 bases). The length of the CDR3 is 15 residues. From germline, CDR1 is SNHLY and CDR2 FYNNEI. The CDR3 spells CASTRTASHNSPLHF. In DNA form, the CDR3 reads TGTGCCAGCACCCGGACAGCCTCCCATAATTCACCCCTCCACTTT.